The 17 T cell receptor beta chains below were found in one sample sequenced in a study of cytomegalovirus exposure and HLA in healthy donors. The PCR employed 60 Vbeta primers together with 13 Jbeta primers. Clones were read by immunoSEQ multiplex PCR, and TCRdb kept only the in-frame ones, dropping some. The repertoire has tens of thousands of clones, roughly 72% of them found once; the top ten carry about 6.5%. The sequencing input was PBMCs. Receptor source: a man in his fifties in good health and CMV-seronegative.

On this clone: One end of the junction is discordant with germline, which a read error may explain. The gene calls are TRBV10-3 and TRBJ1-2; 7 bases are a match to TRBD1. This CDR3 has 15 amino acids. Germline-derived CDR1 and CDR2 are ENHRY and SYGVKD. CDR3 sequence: CAVSENLYRGDGYTF. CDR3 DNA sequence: TGTGCCGTCAGTGAGAACCTCTACAGGGGTGATGGCTACACCTTC.

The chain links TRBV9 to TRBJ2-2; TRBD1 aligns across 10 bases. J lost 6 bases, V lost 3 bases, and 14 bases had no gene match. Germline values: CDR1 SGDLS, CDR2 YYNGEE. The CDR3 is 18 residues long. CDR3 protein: CASSGKGQGSLHPGELFF. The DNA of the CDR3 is TGTGCCAGCAGCGGGAAGGGACAGGGGTCGCTCCACCCCGGGGAGCTGTTTTTT.

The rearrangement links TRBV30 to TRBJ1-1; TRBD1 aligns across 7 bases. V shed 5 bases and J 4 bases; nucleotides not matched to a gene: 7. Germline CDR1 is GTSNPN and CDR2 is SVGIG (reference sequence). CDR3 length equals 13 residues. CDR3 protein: CAWGQESTTEAFF. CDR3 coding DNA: TGTGCCTGGGGACAGGAGTCAACCACTGAAGCTTTCTTT.

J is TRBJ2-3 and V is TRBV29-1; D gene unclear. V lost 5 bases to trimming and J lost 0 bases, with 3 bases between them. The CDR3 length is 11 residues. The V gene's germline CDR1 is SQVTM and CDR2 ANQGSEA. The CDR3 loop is CSVSSTDTQYF. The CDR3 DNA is TGCAGCGTTAGCAGCACAGATACGCAGTATTTT.

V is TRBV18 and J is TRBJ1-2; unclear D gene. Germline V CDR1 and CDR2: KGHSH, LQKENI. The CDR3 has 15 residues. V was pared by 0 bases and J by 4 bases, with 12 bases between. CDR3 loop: CASSPPSTRSYGYTF. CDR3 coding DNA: TGTGCCAGCTCACCACCGTCGACACGCTCCTATGGCTACACCTTC.

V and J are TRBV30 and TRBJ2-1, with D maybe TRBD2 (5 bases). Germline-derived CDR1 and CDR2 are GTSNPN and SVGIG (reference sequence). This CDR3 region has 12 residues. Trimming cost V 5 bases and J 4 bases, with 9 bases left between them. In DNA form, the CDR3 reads TGTGCCTGGGAGCGGCCTTACAATGAGCAGTTCTTC. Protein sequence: CAWERPYNEQFF.

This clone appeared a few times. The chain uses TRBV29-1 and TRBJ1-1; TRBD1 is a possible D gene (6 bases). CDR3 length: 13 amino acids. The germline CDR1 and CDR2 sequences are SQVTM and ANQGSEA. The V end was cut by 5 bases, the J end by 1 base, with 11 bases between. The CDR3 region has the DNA TGCAGCGTTATAAAACAGGGGAACACTGAAGCTTTCTTT. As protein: CSVIKQGNTEAFF.

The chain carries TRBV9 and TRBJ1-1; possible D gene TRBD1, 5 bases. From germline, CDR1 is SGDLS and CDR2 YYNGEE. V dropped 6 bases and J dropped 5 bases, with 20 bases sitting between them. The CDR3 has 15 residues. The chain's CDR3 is CASIGDEVAGTEAFF. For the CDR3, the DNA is TGTGCCAGCATCGGGGACGAGGTGGCGGGGACTGAAGCTTTCTTT.

The CDR3 loop reads CASSSLGTGSMKQYF. CDR3 DNA: TGTGCCAGCAGTTCCCTCGGGACAGGGAGCATGAAGCAGTACTTC. V and J are TRBV27 and TRBJ2-7, with 9 nucleotides matching TRBD1. Losses at the gene ends were 4 bases for V and 8 bases for J; bases not matched to a gene: 12. This CDR3 contains 15 residues. The germline gives CDR1 MNHEY, CDR2 SMNVEV (reference sequence).

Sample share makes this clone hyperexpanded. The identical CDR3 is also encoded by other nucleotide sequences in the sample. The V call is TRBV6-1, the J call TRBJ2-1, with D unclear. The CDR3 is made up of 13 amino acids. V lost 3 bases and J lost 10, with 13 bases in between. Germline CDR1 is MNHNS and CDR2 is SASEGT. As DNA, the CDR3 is TGTGCCAGCAGTGAGTACCGGTCCTACGAGCAGTTCTTC. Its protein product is CASSEYRSYEQFF.

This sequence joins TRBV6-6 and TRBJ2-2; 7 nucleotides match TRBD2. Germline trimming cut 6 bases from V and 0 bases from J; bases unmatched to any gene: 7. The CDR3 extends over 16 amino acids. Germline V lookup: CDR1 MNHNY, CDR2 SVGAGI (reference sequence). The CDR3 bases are TGTGCCAGCAGCCCTACCGGGACTACGAACACCGGGGAGCTGTTTTTT. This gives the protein CASSPTGTTNTGELFF.

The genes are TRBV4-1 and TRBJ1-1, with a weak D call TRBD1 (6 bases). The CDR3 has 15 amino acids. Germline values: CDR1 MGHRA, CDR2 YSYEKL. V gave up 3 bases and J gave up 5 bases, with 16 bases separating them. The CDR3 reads CASSQTKTGVTEAFF. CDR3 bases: TGCGCCAGCAGCCAGACCAAGACAGGAGTAACTGAAGCTTTCTTT.

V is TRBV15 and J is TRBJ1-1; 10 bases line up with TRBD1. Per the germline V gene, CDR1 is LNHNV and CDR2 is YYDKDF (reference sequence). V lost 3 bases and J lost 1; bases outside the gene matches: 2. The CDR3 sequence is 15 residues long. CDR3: CATSRRQGANTEAFF. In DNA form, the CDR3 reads TGTGCCACCAGCAGGAGACAGGGGGCGAACACTGAAGCTTTCTTT.

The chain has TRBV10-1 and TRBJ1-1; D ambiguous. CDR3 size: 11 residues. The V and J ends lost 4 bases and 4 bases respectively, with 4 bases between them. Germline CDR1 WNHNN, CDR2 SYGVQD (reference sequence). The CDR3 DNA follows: TGCGCCAGCAGTGGAGGCACTGAAGCTTTCTTT. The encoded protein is CASSGGTEAFF.

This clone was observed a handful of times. The CDR3 is CASTEAGDPYEQYF. The DNA for the CDR3 is TGTGCCAGCACCGAGGCAGGGGATCCCTACGAGCAGTACTTC. The chain recombines TRBV7-9 with TRBJ2-7, with D possibly being TRBD1 (6 bases). This CDR3 comprises 14 residues. Trimming shortened V by 7 bases and J by 2 bases, and 15 bases separated the two germline ends. The germline gives CDR1 SEHNR, CDR2 FQNEAQ (reference sequence).

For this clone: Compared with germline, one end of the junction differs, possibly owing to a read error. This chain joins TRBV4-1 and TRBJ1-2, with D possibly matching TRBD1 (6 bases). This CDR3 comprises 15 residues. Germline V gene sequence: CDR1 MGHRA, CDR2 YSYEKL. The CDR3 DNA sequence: TGCGCCATCAGCCAGACAGGACTCGGGAGGGCGGGCTACACCTTC. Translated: CAISQTGLGRAGYTF.

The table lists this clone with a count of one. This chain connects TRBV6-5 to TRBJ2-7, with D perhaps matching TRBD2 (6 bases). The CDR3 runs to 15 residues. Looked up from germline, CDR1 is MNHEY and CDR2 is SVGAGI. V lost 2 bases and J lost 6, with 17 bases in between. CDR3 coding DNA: TGTGCCAGCAGTTACCGGGGGATGGGGATGGGCGAGCAGTACTTC. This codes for CASSYRGMGMGEQYF.